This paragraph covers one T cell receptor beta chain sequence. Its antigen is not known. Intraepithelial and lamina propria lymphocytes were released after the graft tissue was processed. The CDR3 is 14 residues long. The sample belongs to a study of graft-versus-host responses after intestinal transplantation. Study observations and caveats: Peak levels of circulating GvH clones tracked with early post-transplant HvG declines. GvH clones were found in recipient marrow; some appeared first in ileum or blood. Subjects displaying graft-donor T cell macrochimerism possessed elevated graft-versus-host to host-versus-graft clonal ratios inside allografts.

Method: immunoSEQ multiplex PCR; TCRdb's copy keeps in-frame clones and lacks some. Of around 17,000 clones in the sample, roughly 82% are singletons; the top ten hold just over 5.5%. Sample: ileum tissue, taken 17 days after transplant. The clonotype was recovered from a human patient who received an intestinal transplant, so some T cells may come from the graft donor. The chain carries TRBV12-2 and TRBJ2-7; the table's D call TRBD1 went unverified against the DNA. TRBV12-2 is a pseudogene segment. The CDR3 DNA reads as TGTGCAAGTCTCCCGGGACAGGGGACATACGAGCAGTACTTC. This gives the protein CASLPGQGTYEQYF.